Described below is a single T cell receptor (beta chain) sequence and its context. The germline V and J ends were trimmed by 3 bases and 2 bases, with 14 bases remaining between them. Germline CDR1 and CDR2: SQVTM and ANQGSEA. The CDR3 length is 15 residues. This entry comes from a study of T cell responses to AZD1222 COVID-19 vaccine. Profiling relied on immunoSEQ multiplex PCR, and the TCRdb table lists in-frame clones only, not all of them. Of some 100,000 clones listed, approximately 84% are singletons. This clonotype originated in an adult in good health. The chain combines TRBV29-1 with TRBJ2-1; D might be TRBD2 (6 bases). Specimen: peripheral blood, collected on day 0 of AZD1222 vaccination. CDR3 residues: CSVEDLGGPYNEQFF. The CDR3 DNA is TGCAGCGTTGAGGACTTGGGGGGTCCCTACAATGAGCAGTTCTTC.